Below are 18 T cell receptor beta chains sequenced from a single sample in a study of blood T cell repertoires in COVID-19. Clones were sequenced by immunoSEQ multiplex PCR, and TCRdb holds only the in-frame ones, with some missing. The table shows about 140,000 clones, with around 90% occurring only once. The sample consisted of peripheral blood. The receptors come from a man in his 70s with acute or convalescent COVID-19.

This sequence joins TRBV18 and TRBJ2-5; D remains unclear. This CDR3 is 14 amino acids long. Germline CDR1 reads KGHSH; CDR2 reads LQKENI. Trimming left V 2 bases short and J 3 bases short, with 10 bases between. CDR3 loop: CASSPVEQKETQYF. CDR3 nucleotides: TGTGCCAGCTCACCAGTAGAACAGAAAGAGACCCAGTACTTC.

This clone has just one count. V is TRBV28 and J is TRBJ2-7; TRBD1 aligns across 8 bases. CDR3 size: 15 residues. Trimming cost V 8 bases and J 2 bases; bases outside gene matches: 11. Per germline, CDR1 MDHEN and CDR2 SYDVKM. CDR3 DNA sequence: TGTGCCAGCGACCAACAGGGGGGCTCAACCTACGAGCAGTACTTC. It is translated as CASDQQGGSTYEQYF. The complete variable domain, with remaining parts taken from reference TRBV28 and TRBJ2-7, reads DVKVTQSSRYLVKRTGEKVFLECVQDMDHENMFWYRQDPGLGLRLIYFSYDVKMKEKGDIPEGYSVSREKKERFSLILESASTNQTSMYLCASDQQGGSTYEQYFGPGTRLTVT.

CDR3 bases: TGTGCCAGCAGTGAACCCAGCAGGTCCACTGAAGCTTTCTTT. As protein: CASSEPSRSTEAFF. The rearrangement uses TRBV2 and TRBJ1-1; the D is unclear. In germline, CDR1 is SNHLY, CDR2 FYNNEI. This CDR3 has 14 residues. With 2 bases removed from V and 4 bases from J, the gap between germline ends came to 11 bases.

The chain couples TRBV28 to TRBJ1-4, with 7 bases matching TRBD1. The CDR3 runs 12 residues. Germline CDR1 is MDHEN and CDR2 is SYDVKM. The CDR3 protein is CATGTADEKLFF. DNA of the CDR3: TGTGCGACCGGGACAGCGGATGAAAAACTGTTTTTT.

This clone was detected a few times. This sequence joins TRBV18 and TRBJ2-2; 10 bases match TRBD2. The CDR3 is made up of 17 amino acids. The germline CDR1 and CDR2 sequences are KGHSH and LQKENI. J was trimmed by 5 bases and V by 3 bases; bases with no gene match: 9. DNA of the CDR3: TGTGCCAGCTCACCCACTAGCGGGGCATCGCGTACCGGGGAGCTGTTTTTT. Its translation is CASSPTSGASRTGELFF.

The chain couples TRBV18 to TRBJ1-4; D not resolved. CDR1 is KGHSH, CDR2 LQKENI, per germline. The CDR3 extends over 16 amino acids. The V gene lost 1 base and the J gene lost 7 bases, with 16 bases spanning the gap. The CDR3 protein is CASSPRTPMGLEKLFF. The CDR3 DNA reads TGTGCCAGCTCACCACGAACCCCCATGGGCCTTGAAAAACTGTTTTTT.

This clone was observed a few times. The genes are TRBV19 and TRBJ2-1; possibly TRBD1 for D (6 bases). V lost 3 bases and J lost 7, with 16 bases in between. Germline CDR1 reads LNHDA; CDR2 reads SQIVND (reference sequence). The CDR3 spans 15 residues. The CDR3 is CASSMVPGDGNEQFF. For the CDR3, the DNA is TGTGCCAGTAGTATGGTGCCAGGGGATGGGAATGAGCAGTTCTTC.

This rearrangement joins TRBV7-9 to TRBJ2-1; 7 bases are shared with TRBD2. Germline V gives CDR1 SEHNR, CDR2 FQNEAQ (reference sequence). J gave up 7 bases and V 5 bases, and 14 bases lay outside the gene matches. The CDR3 length is 16 residues. The CDR3 here is CASSKARLAKGNEQFF. The DNA of the CDR3 is TGTGCCAGCAGCAAAGCCCGACTAGCAAAAGGTAATGAGCAGTTCTTC.

V is TRBV7-8 and J is TRBJ1-1; TRBD1 aligns across 8 bases. Trimming at V came to 2 bases and at J to 7 bases, leaving 9 bases not matched to a gene. The CDR3 sequence is 15 residues long. Germline lookup yields CDR1 SGHVS and CDR2 FQNEAQ. The CDR3 nucleotides read TGTGCCAGCAGCTTATTACAGGGGGGAAGTGGTGAAGCTTTCTTT. This sequence encodes CASSLLQGGSGEAFF. The full variable domain, with the rest looked up from reference TRBV7-8 and TRBJ1-1, is GAGVSQSPRYKVAKRGQDVALRCDPISGHVSLFWYQQALGQGPEFLTYFQNEAQLDKSGLPSDRFFAERPEGSVSTLKIQRTQQEDSAVYLCASSLLQGGSGEAFFGQGTRLTVV.

This chain joins TRBV9 and TRBJ2-3, with a tentative D call TRBD2 (5 bases). Trimming pared 2 bases from V and 3 bases from J, leaving 13 bases between. The CDR3 is 15 amino acids. The germline gives CDR1 SGDLS, CDR2 YYNGEE. This CDR3 reads CASSVADGITDTQYF. The DNA of the CDR3 is TGTGCCAGCAGCGTTGCGGACGGGATTACAGATACGCAGTATTTT.

The chain is built from TRBV5-1 and TRBJ1-1; the D is unclear. The CDR3 is made up of 14 amino acids. Trimming took 4 bases from V and 3 from J, leaving 13 bases between them. Germline loops: CDR1 SGHRS, CDR2 YFSETQ. In DNA form, the CDR3 reads TGCGCCAGCAGCCGTGGACTAGGAGACACTGAAGCTTTCTTT. Its translation: CASSRGLGDTEAFF. Full variable domain (missing parts from reference TRBV5-1 and TRBJ1-1): KAGVTQTPRYLIKTRGQQVTLSCSPISGHRSVSWYQQTPGQGLQFLFEYFSETQRNKGNFPGRFSGRQFSNSRSEMNVSTLELGDSALYLCASSRGLGDTEAFFGQGTRLTVV.

In its sample, this clone was seen once. This CDR3 is CAISEQGDEQFF. In nucleotides, the CDR3 is TGTGCCATCAGTGAACAGGGCGATGAGCAGTTCTTC. The chain carries TRBV10-3 and TRBJ2-1, with D possibly being TRBD1 (6 bases). The V end lost 3 bases, the J end lost 8 bases, and 8 bases lay between the germline ends. The CDR3 is 12 residues long. Germline CDR1 ENHRY, CDR2 SYGVKD.

This chain links TRBV5-8 with TRBJ2-3, with TRBD2 identical over 12 bases. The CDR3 totals 18 residues. J was trimmed by 0 bases and V by 0 bases; bases with no gene match: 5. Germline loops: CDR1 SGHTS, CDR2 YDEGEE. CDR3 sequence reads: CASSLVLAGGTSTDTQYF. CDR3 sequence (DNA): TGTGCCAGCAGCTTGGTACTAGCGGGGGGCACTAGCACAGATACGCAGTATTTT.

The chain recombines TRBV6-9 with TRBJ1-2; possibly TRBD1 for D (6 bases). Germline V gene sequence: CDR1 MNHGY, CDR2 SVAAGI. Trimming pared 4 bases from V and 1 base from J, leaving 31 bases between. The CDR3 has 21 amino acids. CDR3 loop: CASSSPTRNWPGKGDNYGYTF. In DNA, the CDR3 is TGTGCCAGCAGTTCCCCTACTAGGAACTGGCCAGGGAAGGGGGATAACTATGGCTACACCTTC.

The rearrangement uses TRBV9 and TRBJ2-7, with a possible D match to TRBD1 (5 bases). V lost 4 bases to trimming and J lost 2 bases, with 19 bases between them. CDR1 is SGDLS, CDR2 YYNGEE, per germline. The CDR3 sequence is 16 residues long. CDR3 sequence (DNA): TGTGCCAGCAGCTCTTCAGGGCTTGGTTCGCCCTACGAGCAGTACTTC. Protein product: CASSSSGLGSPYEQYF.

The CDR3 is CASSLAGGDTEAFF. Here the CDR3 DNA reads TGTGCCAGTAGCCTCGCCGGGGGAGACACTGAAGCTTTCTTT. V gene TRBV19 combines with J gene TRBJ1-1, with a tentative D call TRBD1 (5 bases). This CDR3 is built from 14 residues. The germline V gene encodes CDR1 LNHDA and CDR2 SQIVND (reference sequence). The V gene lost 6 bases and the J gene lost 3 bases, with 14 bases spanning the gap.

This chain uses TRBV15 with TRBJ1-1; 7 nucleotides align to TRBD1. The CDR3 spans 15 residues. The V gene end was trimmed by 6 bases and the J gene end by 1 base; junction bases not matched to a gene: 8. Per germline, CDR1 LNHNV and CDR2 YYDKDF (reference sequence). The CDR3 DNA is TGTGCCACCAGTGTTAGGGGGCCTCCGAACACTGAAGCTTTCTTT. Residues: CATSVRGPPNTEAFF.

The CDR3 spells CASSATARGPLGPQYF. CDR3 nucleotide sequence: TGTGCCAGCAGTGCCACCGCGCGGGGGCCTCTTGGCCCGCAGTATTTT. The rearrangement joins TRBV25-1 to TRBJ2-3, with a possible D match to TRBD2 (7 bases). CDR1 is MGHDK, CDR2 SYGVNS, per germline. V lost 4 bases, J lost 10 bases, and 24 bases lay in between. The length of the CDR3 is 16 residues.